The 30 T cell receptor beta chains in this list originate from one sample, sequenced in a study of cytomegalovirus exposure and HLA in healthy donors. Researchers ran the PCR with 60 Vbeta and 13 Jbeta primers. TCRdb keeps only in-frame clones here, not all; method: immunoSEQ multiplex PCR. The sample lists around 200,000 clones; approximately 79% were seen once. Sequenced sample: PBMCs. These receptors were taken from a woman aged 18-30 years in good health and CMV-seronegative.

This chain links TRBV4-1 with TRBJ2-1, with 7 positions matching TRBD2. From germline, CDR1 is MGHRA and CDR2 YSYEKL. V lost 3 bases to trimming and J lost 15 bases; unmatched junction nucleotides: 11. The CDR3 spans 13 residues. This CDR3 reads CASSQEPWGEGFF. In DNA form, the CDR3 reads TGCGCCAGCAGCCAGGAACCGTGGGGGGAGGGGTTCTTC.

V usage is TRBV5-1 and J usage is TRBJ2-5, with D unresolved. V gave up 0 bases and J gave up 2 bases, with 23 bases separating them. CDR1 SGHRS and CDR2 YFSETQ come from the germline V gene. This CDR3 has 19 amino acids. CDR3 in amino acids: CASSLARAAIVTDQETQYF. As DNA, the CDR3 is TGCGCCAGCAGCTTGGCCCGCGCGGCTATTGTGACCGATCAAGAGACCCAGTACTTC.

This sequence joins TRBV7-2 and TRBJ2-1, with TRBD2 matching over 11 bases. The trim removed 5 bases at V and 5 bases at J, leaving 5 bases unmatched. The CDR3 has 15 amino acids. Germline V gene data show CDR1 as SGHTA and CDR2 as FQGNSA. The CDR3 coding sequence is TGTGCCAGCAGCGCACTAGCGGGAGCCAACAATGAGCAGTTCTTC. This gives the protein CASSALAGANNEQFF.

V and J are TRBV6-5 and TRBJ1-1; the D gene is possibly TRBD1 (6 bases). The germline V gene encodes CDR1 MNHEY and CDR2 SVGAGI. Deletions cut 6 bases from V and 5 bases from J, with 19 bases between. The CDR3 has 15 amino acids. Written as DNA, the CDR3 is TGTGCCAGCAGCTATAATCCCAGGGGAACTACTGAAGCTTTCTTT. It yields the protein CASSYNPRGTTEAFF.

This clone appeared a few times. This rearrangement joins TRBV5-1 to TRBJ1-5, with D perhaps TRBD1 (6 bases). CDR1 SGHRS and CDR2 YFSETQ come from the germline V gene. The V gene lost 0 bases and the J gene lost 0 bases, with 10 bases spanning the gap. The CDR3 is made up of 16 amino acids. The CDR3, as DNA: TGCGCCAGCAGCTTGGGGACAGCTAATAGCAATCAGCCCCAGCATTTT. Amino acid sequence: CASSLGTANSNQPQHF.

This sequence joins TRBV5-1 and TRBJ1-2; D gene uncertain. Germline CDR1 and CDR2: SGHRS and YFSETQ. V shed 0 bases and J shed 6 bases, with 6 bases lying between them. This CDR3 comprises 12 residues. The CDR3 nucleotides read TGCGCCAGCAGCTTGGTGCGGGATGGCTACACCTTC. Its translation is CASSLVRDGYTF.

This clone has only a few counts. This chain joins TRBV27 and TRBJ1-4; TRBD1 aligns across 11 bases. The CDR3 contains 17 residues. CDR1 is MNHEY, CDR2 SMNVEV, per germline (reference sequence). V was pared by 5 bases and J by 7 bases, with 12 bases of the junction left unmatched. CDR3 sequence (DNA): TGTGCCAGCAGTCCCGGGACAGGGGGGGAAGGTGGTGAAAAACTGTTTTTT. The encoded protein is CASSPGTGGEGGEKLFF.

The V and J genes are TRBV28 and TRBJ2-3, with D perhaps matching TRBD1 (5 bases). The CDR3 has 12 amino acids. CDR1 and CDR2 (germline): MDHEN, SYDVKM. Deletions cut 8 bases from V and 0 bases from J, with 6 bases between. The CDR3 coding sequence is TGTGCCAGCGACAGAAGCACAGATACGCAGTATTTT. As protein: CASDRSTDTQYF.

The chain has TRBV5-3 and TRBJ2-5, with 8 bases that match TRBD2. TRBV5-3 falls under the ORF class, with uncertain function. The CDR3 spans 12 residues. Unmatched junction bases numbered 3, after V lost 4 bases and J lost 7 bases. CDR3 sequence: CARSPSGGTQYF. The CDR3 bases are TGTGCCAGAAGCCCCAGCGGGGGGACCCAGTACTTC.

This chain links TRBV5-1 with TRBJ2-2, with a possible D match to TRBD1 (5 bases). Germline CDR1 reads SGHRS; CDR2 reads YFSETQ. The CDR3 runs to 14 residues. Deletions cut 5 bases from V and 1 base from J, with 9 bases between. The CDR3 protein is CASRARVNTGELFF. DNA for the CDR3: TGCGCCAGCAGGGCCAGGGTGAACACCGGGGAGCTGTTTTTT. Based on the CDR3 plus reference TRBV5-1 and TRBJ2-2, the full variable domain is KAGVTQTPRYLIKTRGQQVTLSCSPISGHRSVSWYQQTPGQGLQFLFEYFSETQRNKGNFPGRFSGRQFSNSRSEMNVSTLELGDSALYLCASRARVNTGELFFGEGSRLTVL.

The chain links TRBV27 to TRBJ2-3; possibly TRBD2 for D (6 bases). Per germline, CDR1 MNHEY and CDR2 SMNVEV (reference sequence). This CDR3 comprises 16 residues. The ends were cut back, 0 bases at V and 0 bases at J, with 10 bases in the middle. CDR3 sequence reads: CASSLSPSASTDTQYF. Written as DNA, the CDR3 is TGTGCCAGCAGTTTATCGCCTAGCGCGAGCACAGATACGCAGTATTTT.

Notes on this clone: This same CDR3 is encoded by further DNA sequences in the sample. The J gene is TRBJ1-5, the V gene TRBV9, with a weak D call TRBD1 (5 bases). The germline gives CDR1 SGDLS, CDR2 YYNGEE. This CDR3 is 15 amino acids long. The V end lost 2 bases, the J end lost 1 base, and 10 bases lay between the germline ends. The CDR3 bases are TGTGCCAGCAGCGTCGGGGGGTCCAGCAATCAGCCCCAGCATTTT. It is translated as CASSVGGSSNQPQHF. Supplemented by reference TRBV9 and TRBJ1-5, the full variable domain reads DSGVTQTPKHLITATGQRVTLRCSPRSGDLSVYWYQQSLDQGLQFLIQYYNGEERAKGNILERFSAQQFPDLHSELNLSSLELGDSALYFCASSVGGSSNQPQHFGDGTRLSIL.

The CDR3 DNA reads as TGTGCCATCAGCGGAGAGGGTAGCGGCACAGATACGCAGTATTTT. Amino acid sequence: CAISGEGSGTDTQYF. This chain links TRBV10-3 with TRBJ2-3, with D maybe TRBD2 (5 bases). The length of the CDR3 is 15 residues. From germline, CDR1 is ENHRY and CDR2 SYGVKD. Trimming removed 6 bases at V and 1 base at J, with 14 bases between.

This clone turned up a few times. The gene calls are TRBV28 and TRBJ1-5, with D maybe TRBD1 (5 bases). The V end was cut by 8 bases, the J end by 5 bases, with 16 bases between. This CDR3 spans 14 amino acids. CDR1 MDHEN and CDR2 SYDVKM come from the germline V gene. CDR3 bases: TGTGCCAGCTGCGGGTGGGGGGTCCATCAGCCCCAGCATTTT. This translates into CASCGWGVHQPQHF.

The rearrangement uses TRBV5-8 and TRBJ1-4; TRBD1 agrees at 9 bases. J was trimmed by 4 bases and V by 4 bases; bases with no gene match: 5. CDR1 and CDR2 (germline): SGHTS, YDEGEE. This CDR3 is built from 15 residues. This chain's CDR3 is CASSPGTGSNEKLFF. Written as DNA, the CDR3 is TGTGCCAGCAGCCCGGGGACAGGGAGTAATGAAAAACTGTTTTTT.

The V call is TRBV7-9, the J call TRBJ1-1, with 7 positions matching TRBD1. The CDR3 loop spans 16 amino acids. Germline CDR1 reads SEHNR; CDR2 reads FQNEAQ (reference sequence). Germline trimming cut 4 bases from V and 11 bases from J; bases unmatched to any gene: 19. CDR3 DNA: TGTGCCAGCAGCTCGAACAGGGGAAGTGGTCGGGAAGTGGCTTTCTTT. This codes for CASSSNRGSGREVAFF.

The CDR3 sequence is CASSLAGTGAGNTIYF. CDR3 coding DNA: TGTGCCAGCAGTTTAGCCGGGACAGGGGCTGGAAACACCATATATTTT. The gene calls are TRBV28 and TRBJ1-3, with 10 bases aligning to TRBD1. V shed 2 bases and J 2 bases; nucleotides not matched to a gene: 3. This CDR3 is built from 16 residues. Germline CDR1 and CDR2: MDHEN and SYDVKM.

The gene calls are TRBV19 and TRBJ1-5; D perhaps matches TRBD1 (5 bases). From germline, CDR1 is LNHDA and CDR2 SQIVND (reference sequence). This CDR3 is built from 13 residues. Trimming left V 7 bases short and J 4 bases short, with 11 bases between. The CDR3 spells CASTRTQNQPQHF. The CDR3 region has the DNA TGTGCCAGTACTAGGACACAGAATCAGCCCCAGCATTTT.

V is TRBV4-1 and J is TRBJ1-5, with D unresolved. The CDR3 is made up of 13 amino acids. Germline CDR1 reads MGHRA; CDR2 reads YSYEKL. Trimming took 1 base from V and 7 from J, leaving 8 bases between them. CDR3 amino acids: CASSQVPSQPQHF. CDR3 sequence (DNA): TGCGCCAGCAGCCAAGTGCCGAGCCAGCCCCAGCATTTT.

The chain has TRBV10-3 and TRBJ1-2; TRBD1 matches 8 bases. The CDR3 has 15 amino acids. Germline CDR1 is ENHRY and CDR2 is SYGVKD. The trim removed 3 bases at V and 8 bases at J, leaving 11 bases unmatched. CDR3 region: CAISDSVTGGEGYTF. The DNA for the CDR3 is TGTGCCATCAGTGACTCCGTTACAGGGGGTGAGGGCTACACCTTC.

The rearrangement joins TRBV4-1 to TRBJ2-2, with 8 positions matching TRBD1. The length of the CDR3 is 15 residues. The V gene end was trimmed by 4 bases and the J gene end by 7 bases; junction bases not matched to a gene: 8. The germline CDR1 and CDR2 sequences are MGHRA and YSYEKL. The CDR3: CASSPGQGTGGELFF. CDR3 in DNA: TGCGCCAGCAGCCCCGGACAGGGCACCGGCGGGGAGCTGTTTTTT.

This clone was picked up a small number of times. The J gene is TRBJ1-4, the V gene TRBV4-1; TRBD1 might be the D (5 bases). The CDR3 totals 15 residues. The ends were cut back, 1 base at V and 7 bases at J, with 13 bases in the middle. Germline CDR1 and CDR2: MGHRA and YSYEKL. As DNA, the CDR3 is TGCGCCAGCAGCCAAGCTACAGGTCCCTCTGAAAAACTGTTTTTT. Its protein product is CASSQATGPSEKLFF.

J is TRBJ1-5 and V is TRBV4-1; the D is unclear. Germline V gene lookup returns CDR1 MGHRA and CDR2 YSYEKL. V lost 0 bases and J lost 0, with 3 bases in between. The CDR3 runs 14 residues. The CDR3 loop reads CASSQDISNQPQHF. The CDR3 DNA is TGCGCCAGCAGCCAAGATATTAGCAATCAGCCCCAGCATTTT.

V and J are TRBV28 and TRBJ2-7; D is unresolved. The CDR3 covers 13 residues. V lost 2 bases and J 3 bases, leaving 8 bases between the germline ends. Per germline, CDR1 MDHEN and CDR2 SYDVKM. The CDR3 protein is CASSLEASYEQYF. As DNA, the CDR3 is TGTGCCAGCAGTTTAGAAGCTAGCTACGAGCAGTACTTC.

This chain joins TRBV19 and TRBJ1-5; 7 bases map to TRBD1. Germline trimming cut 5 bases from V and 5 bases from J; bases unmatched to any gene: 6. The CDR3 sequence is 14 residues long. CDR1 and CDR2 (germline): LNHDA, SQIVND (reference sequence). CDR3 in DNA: TGTGCCAGTAGTTCAGACAGGGACGATCAGCCCCAGCATTTT. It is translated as CASSSDRDDQPQHF.

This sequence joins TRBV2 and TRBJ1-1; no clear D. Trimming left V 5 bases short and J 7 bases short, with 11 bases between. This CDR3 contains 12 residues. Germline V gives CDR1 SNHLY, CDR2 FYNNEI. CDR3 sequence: CASSPGPVEAFF. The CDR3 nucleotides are TGTGCCAGCAGTCCTGGGCCGGTTGAAGCTTTCTTT.

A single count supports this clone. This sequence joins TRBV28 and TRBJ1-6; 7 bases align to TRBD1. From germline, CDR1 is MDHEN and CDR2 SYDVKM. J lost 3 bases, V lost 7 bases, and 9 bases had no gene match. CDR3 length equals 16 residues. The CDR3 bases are TGTGCCAGCACCACTACCGGGACAGTCTATAATTCACCCCTCCACTTT. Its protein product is CASTTTGTVYNSPLHF.

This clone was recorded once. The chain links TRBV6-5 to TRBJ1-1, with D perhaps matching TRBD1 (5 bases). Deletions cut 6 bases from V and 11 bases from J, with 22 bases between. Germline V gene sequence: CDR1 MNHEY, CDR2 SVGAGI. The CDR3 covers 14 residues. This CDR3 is CASRSDTTKVGAFF. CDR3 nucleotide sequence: TGTGCCAGCAGATCGGACACCACCAAAGTGGGGGCTTTCTTT.

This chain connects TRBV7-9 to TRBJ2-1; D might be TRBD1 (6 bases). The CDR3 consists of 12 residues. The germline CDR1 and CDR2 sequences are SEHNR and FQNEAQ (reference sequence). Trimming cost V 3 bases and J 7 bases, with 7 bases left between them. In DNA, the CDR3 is TGTGCCAGCAGCTTCCAGGGGAATGAGCAGTTCTTC. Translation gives CASSFQGNEQFF.

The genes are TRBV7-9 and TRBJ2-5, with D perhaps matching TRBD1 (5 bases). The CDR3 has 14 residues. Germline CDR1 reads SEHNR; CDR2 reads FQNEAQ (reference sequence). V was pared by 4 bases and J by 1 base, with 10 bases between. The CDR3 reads CASSSQEIQETQYF. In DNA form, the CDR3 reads TGTGCCAGCAGCTCACAGGAGATCCAAGAGACCCAGTACTTC.